The 8 T cell receptor beta chains listed next were all sequenced from one sample in a study of T cell repertoires in cytomegalovirus infection. Using its own MiXCR run on the reads, TCRdb lists one record per CDR3 protein. Of about 530,000 distinct CDR3 sequences in the sample, around a quarter were seen once. The specimen was PBMCs. The receptor source for this set is a human donor in good health (CMV status not recorded). Some clones in this sample may be carry-over from other donors' samples.

The chain has TRBV6-2 or TRBV6-3 and TRBJ1-5; 9 bases align to TRBD1. The junction had 5 bases not matched to a gene; V was cut back by 2 bases and J by 6 bases. The CDR3 is 15 amino acids. The germline CDR1 and CDR2 sequences are MNHEY and SVGEGT. The CDR3 here is CASSYRGQGGQPQHF. DNA for the CDR3: TGTGCCAGCAGTTACAGGGGACAGGGCGGTCAGCCCCAGCATTTT.

This clonotype was found a few times. The chain uses TRBV29-1 and TRBJ2-7, with a weak D call TRBD2 (5 bases). The V end was cut by 4 bases, the J end by 5 bases, with 12 bases between. There are 12 residues in the CDR3. Germline CDR1 and CDR2: SQVTM and ANQGSEA. The CDR3 bases are TGCAGCGTTGTCGAGGGAGCGAACGAGCAGTACTTC. Protein: CSVVEGANEQYF.

Many counts were recorded for this clonotype. The V call is TRBV7-6, the J call TRBJ1-2; no clear D. The V and J ends lost 1 base and 4 bases respectively, with 16 bases between them. The CDR3 has 16 residues. The V gene's germline CDR1 is SGHVS and CDR2 FNYEAQ. DNA for the CDR3: TGTGCCAGCAGCTTAGGGGGTGGAGGCGGAATCTATGGCTACACCTTC. It codes for CASSLGGGGGIYGYTF.

The rearrangement uses TRBV7-2 and TRBJ2-1; D is perhaps TRBD2 (5 bases). In germline, CDR1 is SGHTA, CDR2 FQGNSA. The CDR3 length is 17 residues. Trimming pared 0 bases from V and 7 bases from J, leaving 19 bases between. CDR3 residues: CASSLARVRSLENEQFF. The CDR3 nucleotides read TGTGCCAGCAGCTTAGCGAGGGTCAGGAGCCTGGAAAATGAGCAGTTCTTC.

This clonotype showed up just a few times. The DNA for the CDR3 is TGCAGCGTCGGGTCCGGGGATACGCAGTATTTT. It translates to CSVGSGDTQYF. The chain is built from TRBV29-1 and TRBJ2-3; no reliable D call. Germline-derived CDR1 and CDR2 are SQVTM and ANQGSEA. V lost 6 bases to trimming and J lost 6 bases, with 10 bases between them. The CDR3 loop spans 11 amino acids.

In this sample, this clonotype turned up many times. V and J are TRBV12-3 or TRBV12-4 and TRBJ2-1; D ambiguous. The CDR3 is 16 amino acids. The V and J ends lost 1 base and 0 bases respectively, with 10 bases between them. CDR3 loop: CASSLGGSISYNEQFF. Written as DNA, the CDR3 is TGTGCCAGCAGTTTAGGGGGTTCTATCTCCTACAATGAGCAGTTCTTC.

This clonotype was observed a handful of times. The V and J genes are TRBV5-5 and TRBJ2-2, with 7 nucleotides matching TRBD2. Germline CDR1 SGHKS, CDR2 YYEKEE (reference sequence). V was clipped by 4 bases and J by 1 base; unmatched bases: 4. The CDR3 is 15 amino acids. CDR3 in DNA: TGTGCCAGCAGCCTAGCGGAATTGAACACCGGGGAGCTGTTTTTT. This encodes CASSLAELNTGELFF.

This clonotype occurred many times. V gene TRBV11-3 combines with J gene TRBJ2-2; no firm D call. Germline loops: CDR1 SGHNT, CDR2 YENEEA. CDR3 size: 14 residues. V dropped 5 bases and J dropped 6 bases, with 13 bases sitting between them. The CDR3 loop reads CASSAGWDSGELFF. For the CDR3, the DNA is TGTGCCAGCAGCGCCGGGTGGGATTCCGGGGAGCTGTTTTTT.